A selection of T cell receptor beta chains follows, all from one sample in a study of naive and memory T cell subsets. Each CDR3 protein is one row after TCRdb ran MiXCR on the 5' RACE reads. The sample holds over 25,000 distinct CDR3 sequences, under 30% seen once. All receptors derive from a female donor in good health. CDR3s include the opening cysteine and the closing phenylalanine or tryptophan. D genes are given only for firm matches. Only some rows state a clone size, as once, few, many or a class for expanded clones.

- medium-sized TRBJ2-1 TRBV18 TGTGCCAGCTCAGCAAGGCAGGGAGATGAGCAGTTCTTC CASSARQGDEQFF
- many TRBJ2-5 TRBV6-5 TGTGCCAGCCATCAAGCGGAGACCCAGTACTTC CASHQAETQYF
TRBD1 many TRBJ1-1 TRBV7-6 TGTGCCAGCAGCTTACTACCGGGGACAGGCGGCACTGAAGCTTTCTTT CASSLLPGTGGTEAFF
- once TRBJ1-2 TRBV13 TGTGCCAGCAGCTTAGGCCCCGGCAGGGATGTTTATGGCTACACCTTC CASSLGPGRDVYGYTF
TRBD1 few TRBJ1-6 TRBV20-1 TGCAGTGCTGGCCAGGGGGATTCACCCCTCCACTTT CSAGQGDSPLHF
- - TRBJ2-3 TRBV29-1 TGTAGCGTTGACCCGGTGCCAGATACGCAGTATTTT CSVDPVPDTQYF
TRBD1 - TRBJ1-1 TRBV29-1 TGCAGCGCGTGGACAGGGGGGTCGAACACTGAAGCTTTCTTT CSAWTGGSNTEAFF
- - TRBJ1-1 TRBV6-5 TGTGCCACCAGACAGAGCCAGAACACTGAAGCTTTCTTT CATRQSQNTEAFF
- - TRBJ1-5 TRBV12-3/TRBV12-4 TGTGCCAGCAGTTTAGGGCAAAATCAGCCCCAGCATTTT CASSLGQNQPQHF
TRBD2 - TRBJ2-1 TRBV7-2 TGTGCCAGCAGCTCCCTAGGCGGGAGGCAGTTCTTC CASSSLGGRQFF
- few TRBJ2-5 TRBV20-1 TGCAGTGCTAGAGAAGGGGCTAGAGAACAAGAGACCCAGTACTTC CSAREGAREQETQYF
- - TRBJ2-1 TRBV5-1 TGCGCCAGCAGCTTGCTATCAAACTCCTACAATGAGCAGTTCTTC CASSLLSNSYNEQFF
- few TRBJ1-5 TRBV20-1 TGCAGTGCTAGAGATTCGGGGAATCAGCCCCAGCATTTT CSARDSGNQPQHF
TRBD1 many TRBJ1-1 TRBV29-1 TGCAGCGTACAGGACAGGGTGAACGCTGAAGCTTTCTTT CSVQDRVNAEAFF
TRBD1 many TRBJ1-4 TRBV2 TGTGCCAGCAGACAACAGGGGGCGGCGGATGAAAAACTGTTTTTT CASRQQGAADEKLFF
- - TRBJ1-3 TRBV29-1 TGCAGCGTTTCGGGGGATCCTGGAAACACCATATATTTT CSVSGDPGNTIYF
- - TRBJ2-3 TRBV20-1 TGCAGTGCTCGTGATGGACGCACAGATACGCAGTATTTT CSARDGRTDTQYF
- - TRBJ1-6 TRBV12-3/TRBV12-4 TGTGCCAGCAGTTTTTGGGGGCTAAGTAATTCACCCCTCCACTTT CASSFWGLSNSPLHF
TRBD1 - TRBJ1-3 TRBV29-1 TGCAGCGCACTGACAGGGTTCTCTGGAAACACCATATATTTT CSALTGFSGNTIYF
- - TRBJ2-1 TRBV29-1 TGCAGCGCCCCGGGAACGAGCTCCTACAATGAGCAGTTCTTC CSAPGTSSYNEQFF
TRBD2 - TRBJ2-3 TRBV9 TGTGCCAGCAGCGTAGAACCCCAGGCCGGGACTAGCGGAACAGATACGCAGTATTTT CASSVEPQAGTSGTDTQYF
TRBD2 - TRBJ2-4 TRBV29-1 TGCAGCGTTGCGATTGCGGGAGTTGGCAAAAACATTCAGTACTTC CSVAIAGVGKNIQYF
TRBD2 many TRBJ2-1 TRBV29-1 TGCAGCGTTGAAGAATGGGCTAGCGGGAGGTTCCTATACAATGAGCAGTTCTTC CSVEEWASGRFLYNEQFF
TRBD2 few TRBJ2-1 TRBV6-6 TGTGCCAGCAGTTTAGCGGGAGGACACAATGAGCAGTTCTTC CASSLAGGHNEQFF
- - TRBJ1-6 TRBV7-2 TGTGCCAGCAGCTTAGGGTGGGAGAAAGTAGGTTCACCCCTCCACTTT CASSLGWEKVGSPLHF
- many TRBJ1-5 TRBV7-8 TGTGCCAGCAGCTTCGGAGGGTACGACAATCAGCCCCAGCATTTT CASSFGGYDNQPQHF
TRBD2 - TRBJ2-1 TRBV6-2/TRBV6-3 TGTGCCAGCACATTACTAGCGGGAGGTCGGGGAAATGAGCAGTTCTTC CASTLLAGGRGNEQFF
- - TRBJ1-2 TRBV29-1 TGCAGCGTTGAAGTTAACTATGGCTACACCTTC CSVEVNYGYTF
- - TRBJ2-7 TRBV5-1 TGCGCCAGCAGCAGAAACCGGGACGCGTCCTACGAGCAGTACTTC CASSRNRDASYEQYF
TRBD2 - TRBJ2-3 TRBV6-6 TGTGCCAGCAGGCCCCTAGCGGGTAGCACAGATACGCAGTATTTT CASRPLAGSTDTQYF
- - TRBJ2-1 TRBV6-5 TGTGCCAGCAGTTACCGCGGGATCCAAATTCACAATGAGCAGTTCTTC CASSYRGIQIHNEQFF
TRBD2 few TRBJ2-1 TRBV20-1 TGCAGTGCCGAAAAGACTAGCAACAATGAGCAGTTCTTC CSAEKTSNNEQFF
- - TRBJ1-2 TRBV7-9 TGTGCCAGCAGCTTAGTGGCGAACTATGGCTACACCTTC CASSLVANYGYTF
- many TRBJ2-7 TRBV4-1 TGCGCCAGCAGCCAAGCACTGGGCGGGGCCTACGAGCAGTACTTC CASSQALGGAYEQYF
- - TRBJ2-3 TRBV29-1 TGCAGCGTTGTATCAGGGGGGAGAAACCTAAACACAGATACGCAGTATTTT CSVVSGGRNLNTDTQYF
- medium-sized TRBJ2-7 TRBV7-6 TGTGCCAGCAGCTTAGAATCTGGGGACGGCGAGCAGTACTTC CASSLESGDGEQYF
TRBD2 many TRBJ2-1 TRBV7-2 TGTGCCAGCAGCCAGACTAGCGGACTGTACAATGAGCAGTTCTTC CASSQTSGLYNEQFF
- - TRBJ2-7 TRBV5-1 TGCGCCAGCAGCTTGGCAGGACAACTTACCTACGAGCAGTACTTC CASSLAGQLTYEQYF
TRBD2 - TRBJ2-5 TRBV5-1 TGCGCCAGCAGCTCGGGGGGGCCGGAGGAGACCCAGTACTTC CASSSGGPEETQYF
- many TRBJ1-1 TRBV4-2 TGTGCCAGCAGCCAAGCCTGGGATTTGGACACTGAAGCTTTCTTT CASSQAWDLDTEAFF
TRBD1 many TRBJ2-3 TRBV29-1 TGCAGCGTCAGACAGGGGACTGATACGCAGTATTTT CSVRQGTDTQYF
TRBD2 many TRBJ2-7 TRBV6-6 TGTGCCGCCCGACGGGCGGGAGTGGAAGAGCAGTACTTC CAARRAGVEEQYF
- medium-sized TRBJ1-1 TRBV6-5 TGTGCCAGCAGTTACTCGAGCCGGGTGCCTGAAGCTTTCTTT CASSYSSRVPEAFF
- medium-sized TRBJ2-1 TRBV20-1 TGCAGTGGACTGATGGACTCCTACAATGAGCAGTTCTTC CSGLMDSYNEQFF
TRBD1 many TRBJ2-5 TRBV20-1 TGCAGTGCTAACCAGGGGGCGGGAGAGACCCAGTACTTC CSANQGAGETQYF
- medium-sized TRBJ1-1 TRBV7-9 TGTGCCAGCAGCTTATCTTCCTGGACAAGGTTCGAAGCTTTCTTT CASSLSSWTRFEAFF
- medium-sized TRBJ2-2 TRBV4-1 TGCGCCAGCAGCCAAGAGGCCGGGGAGCTGTTTTTT CASSQEAGELFF